The present T cell receptor (beta chain) was sequenced within a study of shared clonotypes between healthy human individuals. Overall study findings and caveats: Sequencing of the sorted subsets was shown by rarefaction to be incomplete despite large depth.

Of note for this clone: What it recognizes is unknown. Different DNA sequences within this sample yield the same CDR3.

The assay was immunoSEQ multiplex PCR, and TCRdb's table has in-frame clones only and misses some. The sample has roughly 2.2 million clones; 80% to 95% are singletons. Germline V gene data show CDR1 as SGHNT and CDR2 as YYREEE (reference sequence). V was clipped by 0 bases and J by 2 bases, with 10 bases between them. The CDR3 runs 15 residues. The V gene is TRBV5-4, the J gene TRBJ2-3; D might be TRBD2 (6 bases). Sequencing was performed on naive CD4+ T cells from PBMCs. The subset here: CD45RA+ positively selected. The receptor's source is a man aged 18 to 30 in good health. Some clones in this sample may be carry-over from other donors' samples. The CDR3: CASSLGTTSTDTQYF. The CDR3 region has the DNA TGTGCCAGCAGCTTGGGGACTACCTCCACAGATACGCAGTATTTT.